The entry below gives a single T cell receptor (beta chain) sequence along with its context. Its cognate antigen is unknown. CDR1 and CDR2 (germline): SNHLY, FYNNEI. Trimming took 3 bases from V and 7 from J, leaving 13 bases between them. There are 15 residues in the CDR3. TCRdb's copy holds only in-frame clones and misses some; the assay was immunoSEQ multiplex PCR. The data contain more than 95,000 clones, 90% of them singletons. The data were taken from a study of T cell responses to AZD1222 COVID-19 vaccine. The study's findings and limits: Repertoire sampling was restricted to post-peak T cell response timepoints. Across the whole spike, CD4 TCRs peaked at regions 160-218 and 743-854.

Here the sequenced sample was peripheral blood, taken on day 0 of AZD1222 vaccination. The clonotype was recovered from an adult in good health. The chain couples TRBV2 to TRBJ1-6; possibly TRBD1 for D (5 bases). CDR3 sequence (DNA): TGTGCCAGCAGTGAGGGGGGTCGGATCAATTCACCCCTCCACTTT. Its translation: CASSEGGRINSPLHF.